The 9 T cell receptor beta chains reported below all come from one sample, sequenced in a study of T cells in Graves' hyperthyroidism and ophthalmopathy. Amplification targeted TCR beta CDR3 regions from RNA transcripts. HTBI primers were the set used in a first-round RT-PCR of the TCR CDR3. TCRdb itself ran the multiplex PCR reads through MiXCR, one entry per CDR3 protein. The table lists hundreds of thousands of distinct CDR3 sequences, about 15% of them singletons. Sequencing was done on a sample of blood. The receptors derive from a woman aged 60-75 years with Graves' ophthalmopathy.

In this sample, this clonotype turned up many times. The chain is built from TRBV28 and TRBJ2-7, with 9 positions matching TRBD2. The CDR3 runs to 16 residues. The germline V gene encodes CDR1 MDHEN and CDR2 SYDVKM. The junction had 10 bases not matched to a gene; V was cut back by 5 bases and J by 2 bases. The CDR3 reads CASSRAGGPRTYEQYF. In nucleotides, the CDR3 is TGTGCCAGCAGTCGGGCGGGAGGGCCTCGGACCTACGAGCAGTACTTC. Using reference TRBV28 and TRBJ2-7 for the parts outside the CDR3, the full variable domain is DVKVTQSSRYLVKRTGEKVFLECVQDMDHENMFWYRQDPGLGLRLIYFSYDVKMKEKGDIPEGYSVSREKKERFSLILESASTNQTSMYLCASSRAGGPRTYEQYFGPGTRLTVT.

Ten or more counts support this clonotype. V usage is TRBV7-9 and J usage is TRBJ2-7; maybe TRBD2 (6 bases). The V end was cut by 5 bases, the J end by 3 bases, with 14 bases between. Germline V gene data show CDR1 as SEHNR and CDR2 as FQNEAQ (reference sequence). CDR3 size: 14 residues. The DNA for the CDR3 is TGTGCCAGCAGCCAAAGACTAGAGGTCTACGAGCAGTACTTC. As protein: CASSQRLEVYEQYF. Full variable domain (missing parts from reference TRBV7-9 and TRBJ2-7): DTGVSQNPRHKITKRGQNVTFRCDPISEHNRLYWYRQTLGQGPEFLTYFQNEAQLEKSRLLSDRFSAERPKGSFSTLEIQRTEQGDSAMYLCASSQRLEVYEQYFGPGTRLTVT.

On this clonotype: A read error may explain this, as a much larger clone is one base away. The CDR3 protein is CAWKGQHGNTIYF. CDR3 nucleotide sequence: TGTGCCTGGAAAGGGCAGCATGGAAACACCATATATTTT. The chain recombines TRBV30 with TRBJ1-3; D is uncertain. The CDR3 is 13 amino acids. Deletions cut 4 bases from V and 3 bases from J, with 10 bases between. Germline V lookup: CDR1 GTSNPN, CDR2 SVGIG (reference sequence).

The chain carries TRBV24-1 and TRBJ1-5; 10 nucleotides match TRBD1. V trimming: 3 bases; J trimming: 9 bases; junction bases outside the gene matches: 7. The CDR3 runs to 15 residues. Germline loops: CDR1 KGHDR, CDR2 SFDVKD. CDR3 coding DNA: TGTGCCACCAGTGATCCTAGACAGGGGGCTGGGCCCCAGCATTTT. It translates to CATSDPRQGAGPQHF.

This clonotype was found a few times. V gene TRBV6-4 combines with J gene TRBJ2-3; tentatively, D is TRBD1 (5 bases). This CDR3 has 15 amino acids. V lost 3 bases, J lost 1 base, and 11 bases lay in between. The germline gives CDR1 MRHNA, CDR2 SNTAGT. The CDR3 DNA reads TGTGCCAGCAGTGAACAGGAGCTCGGCACAGATACGCAGTATTTT. Amino acids: CASSEQELGTDTQYF.

This clonotype was found a few times. This chain joins TRBV12-5 and TRBJ2-1; D gene unclear. V gave up 2 bases and J gave up 5 bases, with 13 bases separating them. The CDR3 spans 15 residues. CDR1 and CDR2 from the germline V gene are LGHNT and FRNRAP. The CDR3 DNA sequence: TGTGCTAGTGGTTTGACCTCCCCGCCGGACAATGAGCAGTTCTTC. Its translation: CASGLTSPPDNEQFF.

Many counts were recorded for this clonotype. The chain is built from TRBV18 and TRBJ2-1, with a possible D match to TRBD2 (6 bases). From germline, CDR1 is KGHSH and CDR2 LQKENI. V lost 3 bases and J lost 5, with 14 bases in between. The CDR3 consists of 15 residues. The CDR3 here is CASSPRDSTHNEQFF. CDR3 DNA: TGTGCCAGCTCACCCCGGGACTCTACTCACAATGAGCAGTTCTTC.

This clonotype has at least ten counts. The rearrangement joins TRBV28 to TRBJ1-5; TRBD1 might be the D (5 bases). This CDR3 comprises 15 residues. The germline V gene has CDR1 MDHEN and CDR2 SYDVKM. Trimming shortened V by 7 bases and J by 5 bases, and 18 bases separated the two germline ends. The CDR3 DNA reads TGTGCCAGCAATTCAGGGAACCAACTCCATCAGCCCCAGCATTTT. It codes for CASNSGNQLHQPQHF.

The chain has TRBV27 and TRBJ2-5, with a tentative D call TRBD2 (6 bases). Trimming removed 3 bases at V and 5 bases at J, with 10 bases between. This CDR3 is built from 13 residues. Germline CDR1 is MNHEY and CDR2 is SMNVEV (reference sequence). CDR3 bases: TGTGCCAGCAGTTTCGGGGAGGCGGAGACCCAGTACTTC. As protein: CASSFGEAETQYF.